The 32 T cell receptor beta chains reported below all come from one sample, sequenced in a study of PD-L1 blockade in urothelial cancer. Clones were sequenced by immunoSEQ multiplex PCR, and TCRdb holds only the in-frame ones, with some missing. The data contain about 87,000 clones, 84% of them singletons. This sample's time point: pretreatment peripheral blood. The sequencing here drew on PBMCs, taken around atezolizumab (anti-PD-L1) treatment. These receptors were taken from a man in his 60s with urothelial cancer.

The rearrangement uses TRBV5-1 and TRBJ1-5; weak D call: TRBD1 (5 bases). The CDR3 contains 13 residues. V lost 0 bases and J 5 bases, leaving 6 bases between the germline ends. Germline V lookup: CDR1 SGHRS, CDR2 YFSETQ. CDR3 sequence (DNA): TGCGCCAGCAGCTTGGAACAGGATCAGCCCCAGCATTTT. Amino acids: CASSLEQDQPQHF.

The rearrangement links TRBV6-5 to TRBJ1-2, with 7 positions matching TRBD1. Germline lookup yields CDR1 MNHEY and CDR2 SVGAGI. The CDR3 consists of 14 residues. J gave up 0 bases and V 2 bases, and 0 bases lay outside the gene matches. In DNA, the CDR3 is TGTGCCAGCAGTTACACAGGGGCTAACTATGGCTACACCTTC. It specifies CASSYTGANYGYTF.

In DNA, the CDR3 is TGCGCCAGCAGCTTGTGGGGGGGCACAGATACGCAGTATTTT. This sequence encodes CASSLWGGTDTQYF. The V and J genes are TRBV5-1 and TRBJ2-3; D is perhaps TRBD2 (6 bases). V lost 1 base and J lost 1, with 7 bases in between. The CDR3 runs 14 residues. Germline loops: CDR1 SGHRS, CDR2 YFSETQ.

The genes are TRBV13 and TRBJ2-1, with D maybe TRBD2 (6 bases). Trimming removed 3 bases at V and 0 bases at J, with 12 bases between. The CDR3 covers 16 residues. Germline V gives CDR1 PRHDT, CDR2 FYEKMQ (reference sequence). The CDR3 is CASSLRGRGSYNEQFF. The DNA of the CDR3 is TGTGCCAGCAGCTTGCGGGGTCGGGGCTCCTACAATGAGCAGTTCTTC.

The chain employs TRBV25-1 and TRBJ1-3; no clear D. The germline V and J ends were trimmed by 5 bases and 0 bases, with 11 bases remaining between them. Germline CDR1 and CDR2: MGHDK and SYGVNS. The CDR3 contains 15 residues. CDR3 in DNA: TGTGCCAGCAGTCCTTTCGGTTACTCTGGAAACACCATATATTTT. The encoded protein is CASSPFGYSGNTIYF.

The chain couples TRBV4-3 to TRBJ2-5; TRBD2 aligns across 12 bases. The V segment lost 2 bases and the J segment 4 bases; nucleotides outside the gene matches: 11. Germline values: CDR1 LGHNA, CDR2 YSLEER. The CDR3 sequence is 18 residues long. The CDR3 loop is CASSQRLLAGGLAETQYF. The CDR3 DNA reads TGCGCCAGCAGCCAAAGACTGCTAGCGGGAGGGCTCGCAGAGACCCAGTACTTC.

This clone was detected once. J is TRBJ2-1 and V is TRBV5-5, with 10 bases aligning to TRBD2. The germline gives CDR1 SGHKS, CDR2 YYEKEE (reference sequence). The CDR3 is 17 amino acids. J gave up 4 bases and V 0 bases, and 7 bases lay outside the gene matches. The CDR3: CASSLGLAGAGYNEQFF. The CDR3 region has the DNA TGTGCCAGCAGCTTGGGACTAGCGGGCGCGGGGTACAATGAGCAGTTCTTC.

Details on this clone: Other nucleotide sequences from this sample produce the same CDR3. This rearrangement joins TRBV9 to TRBJ2-2, with D possibly TRBD1 on 6 matching bases. The V gene's germline CDR1 is SGDLS and CDR2 YYNGEE. The CDR3 spans 13 residues. With 0 bases removed from V and 6 bases from J, the gap between germline ends came to 6 bases. The CDR3 spells CASSVEGAGELFF. CDR3 nucleotide sequence: TGTGCCAGCAGCGTAGAGGGGGCCGGGGAGCTGTTTTTT.

The chain recombines TRBV14 with TRBJ2-2, with 9 bases lining up with TRBD2. The CDR3 sequence is 17 residues long. Trimming removed 0 bases from V and 7 bases from J; junction bases left unmatched: 9. Germline V CDR1 and CDR2: SGHDN, FVKESK. The CDR3 region is CASSQDPLAGLIGELFF. The CDR3 bases are TGTGCCAGCAGCCAAGATCCCCTAGCGGGGTTGATCGGGGAGCTGTTTTTT.

V is TRBV7-7 and J is TRBJ2-1; 8 bases are a match to TRBD1. The ends lost 5 bases at V and 2 bases at J; junction bases unmatched: 14. The CDR3 extends over 18 amino acids. Germline V gives CDR1 SSHAT, CDR2 FNYEAQ (reference sequence). The CDR3, as DNA: TGTGCCAGCAGCCACACAGGGGGACCTGACCCTACCTACAATGAGCAGTTCTTC. This encodes CASSHTGGPDPTYNEQFF.

This chain joins TRBV29-1 and TRBJ2-5; 12 bases map to TRBD1. The J segment lost 7 bases and the V segment lost 4 bases, leaving 4 bases of the junction unmatched. Per germline, CDR1 SQVTM and CDR2 ANQGSEA. CDR3 length: 13 residues. The CDR3 coding sequence is TGCAGCGTTGGGGGACAGGGGGCCGGGACCCAGTACTTC. Its translation is CSVGGQGAGTQYF.

The rearrangement links TRBV18 to TRBJ2-4; 7 bases fit TRBD1. The CDR3 runs 15 residues. Looked up from germline, CDR1 is KGHSH and CDR2 is LQKENI. The trim removed 5 bases at V and 3 bases at J, leaving 7 bases unmatched. The CDR3 protein is CASSSGGFGKNIQYF. The CDR3 nucleotides read TGTGCCAGCTCATCAGGGGGTTTCGGCAAAAACATTCAGTACTTC.

As DNA, the CDR3 is TGTGCCAGCAGCTTAGCCTCCGACAGGCCTAGCTCCTACGAGCAGTACTTC. This sequence encodes CASSLASDRPSSYEQYF. The V call is TRBV7-6, the J call TRBJ2-7; TRBD1 is a possible D gene (6 bases). The CDR3 totals 17 residues. The germline V and J ends were trimmed by 0 bases and 0 bases, with 15 bases remaining between them. Germline CDR1 is SGHVS and CDR2 is FNYEAQ.

The chain joins TRBV6-6 to TRBJ2-1, with 7 bases matching TRBD2. The length of the CDR3 is 14 residues. CDR1 and CDR2 from the germline V gene are MNHNY and SVGAGI (reference sequence). Unmatched junction bases numbered 4, after V lost 0 bases and J lost 8 bases. The CDR3 protein is CASSYSRTRDEQFF. DNA of the CDR3: TGTGCCAGCAGTTACTCGAGGACTAGGGATGAGCAGTTCTTC.

The chain uses TRBV5-6 and TRBJ1-6; the D is unclear. With 1 base removed from V and 8 bases from J, the gap between germline ends came to 10 bases. Per germline, CDR1 SGHDT and CDR2 YYEEEE. The CDR3 runs 14 residues. In DNA form, the CDR3 reads TGTGCCAGCAGCTTGACCCGGACTTATTCACCCCTCCACTTT. Residues: CASSLTRTYSPLHF. The full variable domain, with the rest looked up from reference TRBV5-6 and TRBJ1-6, is DAGVTQSPTHLIKTRGQQVTLRCSPKSGHDTVSWYQQALGQGPQFIFQYYEEEERQRGNFPDRFSGHQFPNYSSELNVNALLLGDSALYLCASSLTRTYSPLHFGNGTRLTVT.

The chain is built from TRBV2 and TRBJ1-4; D perhaps matches TRBD1 (5 bases). From germline, CDR1 is SNHLY and CDR2 FYNNEI. This CDR3 has 14 residues. The germline V and J ends were trimmed by 6 bases and 7 bases, with 15 bases remaining between them. In DNA form, the CDR3 reads TGTGCCAGCAGCTCGGGGGGGGGAGTTGAAAAACTGTTTTTT. This translates into CASSSGGGVEKLFF.

The chain joins TRBV28 to TRBJ2-1; D not certain. CDR1 is MDHEN, CDR2 SYDVKM, per germline. The CDR3 is 14 residues long. Trimming took off 1 base at V and 0 bases at J, with 4 bases between the two ends. As DNA, the CDR3 is TGTGCCAGCAGTTTATCACACTCCTACAATGAGCAGTTCTTC. Translated, it gives CASSLSHSYNEQFF.

The CDR3 protein is CASLLGGRVGELFF. The CDR3 nucleotides are TGTGCCAGCTTACTAGGGGGCAGGGTCGGGGAGCTGTTTTTT. The genes are TRBV6-1 and TRBJ2-2; 7 bases are shared with TRBD1. Trimming took 8 bases from V and 7 from J; bases not matched to a gene: 10. The CDR3 consists of 14 residues. CDR1 and CDR2 from the germline V gene are MNHNS and SASEGT.

The rearrangement links TRBV7-9 to TRBJ1-2; perhaps TRBD1 as D (5 bases). This CDR3 spans 13 amino acids. V lost 3 bases, J lost 5 bases, and 10 bases lay in between. Germline CDR1 is SEHNR and CDR2 is FQNEAQ (reference sequence). The CDR3 coding sequence is TGTGCCAGCAGCTTGGACATGGATTATGGCTACACCTTC. As protein: CASSLDMDYGYTF.

The V gene is TRBV4-1, the J gene TRBJ1-2; D not certain. The CDR3 is made up of 13 amino acids. V shed 0 bases and J shed 7 bases, with 9 bases lying between them. Germline V CDR1 and CDR2: MGHRA, YSYEKL. The CDR3 DNA reads as TGCGCCAGCAGCCAAGATCGTCGCGGTGGCTACACCTTC. This gives the protein CASSQDRRGGYTF.

This clone was picked up a small number of times. The chain has TRBV7-8 and TRBJ1-2, with no clear D. The CDR3 spans 11 residues. Germline CDR1 is SGHVS and CDR2 is FQNEAQ. V was trimmed by 5 bases and J by 7 bases, leaving 8 bases between them. For the CDR3, the DNA is TGTGCCAGCAGCCGAGGGATTGGCTACACCTTC. It encodes CASSRGIGYTF.

A remark on this clone: Mismatch with germline at one junction end may stem from a read error. The sample contains more than one DNA sequence encoding this CDR3. The chain carries TRBV25-1 and TRBJ2-1; TRBD1 is a possible D gene (6 bases). Germline V gene sequence: CDR1 MGHDK, CDR2 SYGVNS. The CDR3 is 14 amino acids. In DNA form, the CDR3 reads TGCGCCAGCCAGGAACAGGGCTCCTACAATGAGCAGTTCTTC. It translates to CASQEQGSYNEQFF.

This clone appeared once. The rearrangement uses TRBV18 and TRBJ2-5, with TRBD1 identical over 11 bases. This CDR3 contains 16 residues. From germline, CDR1 is KGHSH and CDR2 LQKENI. Trimming cost V 3 bases and J 2 bases; bases outside gene matches: 5. DNA of the CDR3: TGTGCCAGCTCACCGTACGGGACAGGGGGGCAAGAGACCCAGTACTTC. It is translated as CASSPYGTGGQETQYF.

This clone was observed a single time. The chain carries TRBV7-9 and TRBJ2-1; 7 nucleotides match TRBD1. The V gene end was trimmed by 1 base and the J gene end by 9 bases; junction bases not matched to a gene: 6. Germline CDR1 is SEHNR and CDR2 is FQNEAQ (reference sequence). The CDR3 has 14 residues. The DNA for the CDR3 is TGTGCCAGCAGCTTAGGACAGGGCGGCGGTGAGCAGTTCTTC. Translation gives CASSLGQGGGEQFF.

J is TRBJ2-2 and V is TRBV14, with unresolved D. The CDR3 sequence is 13 residues long. Per the germline V gene, CDR1 is SGHDN and CDR2 is FVKESK. V was trimmed by 4 bases and J by 8 bases, leaving 11 bases between them. The CDR3 DNA is TGTGCCAGCAGCCCTCAGTTGGCTGGGGAGCTGTTTTTT. Translated, it gives CASSPQLAGELFF. Full variable domain (remainder filled in from reference TRBV14 and TRBJ2-2): EAGVTQFPSHSVIEKGQTVTLRCDPISGHDNLYWYRRVMGKEIKFLLHFVKESKQDESGMPNNRFLAERTGGTYSTLKVQPAELEDSGVYFCASSPQLAGELFFGEGSRLTVL.

This clone showed up many times. The chain recombines TRBV28 with TRBJ1-2, with 8 positions matching TRBD1. Germline lookup yields CDR1 MDHEN and CDR2 SYDVKM. The CDR3 is made up of 12 amino acids. Trimming removed 9 bases from V and 4 bases from J; junction bases left unmatched: 4. CDR3 amino acids: CASHTGGYGYTF. The CDR3 nucleotides read TGTGCCAGTCATACAGGGGGCTATGGCTACACCTTC.

V gene TRBV7-2 combines with J gene TRBJ2-5; D gene ambiguous. Germline CDR1 reads SGHTA; CDR2 reads FQGNSA. V lost 5 bases, J lost 5 bases, and 6 bases lay in between. CDR3 length equals 11 residues. The CDR3: CASSPAETQYF. DNA of the CDR3: TGTGCCAGCAGCCCCGCGGAGACCCAGTACTTC.

The chain is built from TRBV7-2 and TRBJ1-5, with TRBD1 matching 9 bases. With V trimmed by 5 bases and J by 7 bases, 3 bases remained unmatched. Germline V gene lookup returns CDR1 SGHTA and CDR2 FQGNSA. The CDR3 has 13 residues. This CDR3 is CASSLGQGQPQHF. CDR3 bases: TGTGCCAGCAGCCTAGGACAGGGGCAGCCCCAGCATTTT.

This CDR3 reads CASSKDTHLGAFF. The CDR3 bases are TGTGCCAGCAGCAAGGACACCCATTTAGGAGCTTTCTTT. This chain joins TRBV2 and TRBJ1-1; a possible D gene is TRBD1 (5 bases). The CDR3 runs to 13 residues. The germline V gene has CDR1 SNHLY and CDR2 FYNNEI. The V end lost 6 bases, the J end lost 10 bases, and 18 bases lay between the germline ends.

The V and J genes are TRBV28 and TRBJ1-5; possible D gene TRBD1, 5 bases. Trimming took off 4 bases at V and 3 bases at J, with 16 bases between the two ends. Per the germline V gene, CDR1 is MDHEN and CDR2 is SYDVKM. This CDR3 has 16 residues. The CDR3 protein is CASSSWGLSPNQPQHF. The CDR3 coding sequence is TGTGCCAGCAGTTCCTGGGGACTCTCGCCCAATCAGCCCCAGCATTTT.

This clone appeared a single time. The rearrangement uses TRBV14 and TRBJ1-2; D is uncertain. Germline V gene sequence: CDR1 SGHDN, CDR2 FVKESK. V lost 0 bases to trimming and J lost 4 bases, with 15 bases between them. The CDR3 totals 16 residues. The CDR3 spells CASSQEDEAVLYGYTF. Here the CDR3 DNA reads TGTGCCAGCAGCCAAGAAGATGAGGCAGTCCTCTATGGCTACACCTTC. Drawing the rest from reference TRBV14 and TRBJ1-2, the complete variable domain is EAGVTQFPSHSVIEKGQTVTLRCDPISGHDNLYWYRRVMGKEIKFLLHFVKESKQDESGMPNNRFLAERTGGTYSTLKVQPAELEDSGVYFCASSQEDEAVLYGYTFGSGTRLTVV.

The J gene is TRBJ2-5, the V gene TRBV2, with a possible D match to TRBD1 (6 bases). From germline, CDR1 is SNHLY and CDR2 FYNNEI. The germline V and J ends were trimmed by 6 bases and 4 bases, with 12 bases remaining between them. This CDR3 region has 13 residues. The CDR3 here is CASRHRVLETQYF. Written as DNA, the CDR3 is TGTGCCAGCAGGCACAGGGTTTTAGAGACCCAGTACTTC.